Listed below are T cell receptor beta chains from one sample, sequenced in a study of shared clonotypes between healthy human individuals. The data were produced by immunoSEQ multiplex PCR, yet TCRdb's version contains in-frame clones alone and is incomplete. The sample records 2 million to 2.5 million clones, less than 95% being singletons. The specimen was naive CD4+ T cells from PBMCs. These receptors were taken from a man between 18 and 29 years old in good health. Some clones in this sample may be carry-over from other donors' samples. CDR3s include the opening cysteine and the closing phenylalanine or tryptophan. A D gene is named only where the DNA matches it firmly. Where a row states a size, it is once, few, many or the class of an expanded clone; other rows omit it.

>TRBV25-1|TRBD1|NA|TRBJ1-1
CASRKSQGVYMNTEAFF
TGTGCCAGCAGGAAGAGTCAGGGGGTTTACATGAACACTGAAGCTTTCTTT
>TRBV28|NA|NA|TRBJ2-3
CASSIPRPGDTQYF
TGTGCCAGCAGCATCCCGAGACCGGGGGATACGCAGTATTTT
>TRBV9|NA|once|TRBJ1-1
CASSPAPTGGTEAFF
TGTGCCAGCAGCCCAGCCCCCACTGGGGGGACTGAAGCTTTCTTT
>TRBV7-8|TRBD2|NA|TRBJ2-1
CASSVAGLGNEQFF
TGTGCCAGCAGTGTAGCGGGATTGGGTAATGAGCAGTTCTTC
>TRBV30|NA|NA|TRBJ1-5
CAWSVRGRKNQPQHF
TGTGCCTGGAGTGTAAGAGGACGGAAAAATCAGCCCCAGCATTTT
>TRBV6-1|NA|NA|TRBJ2-7
CASSAGTYEQYF
TGTGCCAGCAGTGCCGGCACCTACGAGCAGTACTTC
>TRBV5-1|TRBD2|NA|TRBJ2-1
CASSLTGLVSNEQFF
TGCGCCAGCAGCTTGACGGGACTAGTCTCCAATGAGCAGTTCTTC
>TRBV6-1|TRBD1|NA|TRBJ2-2
CASRTGGDTGELFF
TGTGCCAGCAGGACAGGGGGTGACACCGGGGAGCTGTTTTTT
>TRBV10-3|TRBD2|NA|TRBJ2-3
CAISDQREPADTQYF
TGTGCCATCAGTGACCAGCGGGAGCCTGCAGATACGCAGTATTTT
>TRBV7-9|NA|NA|TRBJ2-3
CASSLGDRATDTQYF
TGTGCCAGCAGCTTAGGCGACAGAGCCACAGATACGCAGTATTTT
>TRBV5-1|NA|NA|TRBJ1-1
CASSRTTDRRNTEAFF
TGCGCCAGCAGCAGAACGACTGACAGACGGAACACTGAAGCTTTCTTT
>TRBV5-5|TRBD1|NA|TRBJ1-2
CASSSGLQGARGYTF
TGTGCCAGCAGCTCAGGGCTACAGGGGGCTAGAGGCTACACCTTC
>TRBV5-4|TRBD2|NA|TRBJ2-2
CASSTSGSAVTGELFF
TGTGCCAGCAGCACTAGCGGGAGTGCTGTCACCGGGGAGCTGTTTTTT
>TRBV29-1|NA|NA|TRBJ1-1
CRPTSGSEAFF
TGCAGACCGACCAGCGGTTCTGAAGCTTTCTTT
>TRBV28|TRBD1|NA|TRBJ2-7
CASSTGRTGVYEQYF
TGTGCCAGCAGCACGGGCAGGACAGGGGTTTACGAGCAGTACTTC
>TRBV5-8|NA|NA|TRBJ2-1
CASSWGTGPGSWNEQFF
TGTGCCAGCAGCTGGGGAACGGGACCCGGGAGTTGGAATGAGCAGTTCTTC
>TRBV18|NA|NA|TRBJ2-3
CASSLAASTDTQYF
TGTGCCAGCTCACTAGCGGCTAGCACAGATACGCAGTATTTT
>TRBV4-2|NA|NA|TRBJ2-7
CASSQDGAGEQYF
TGTGCCAGCAGCCAAGATGGTGCGGGGGAGCAGTACTTC
>TRBV28|NA|NA|TRBJ2-1
CASSSRVAATYNEQFF
TGTGCCAGCAGTTCCAGGGTAGCGGCCACTTACAATGAGCAGTTCTTC
>TRBV7-9|TRBD2|NA|TRBJ2-1
CASSLPRNSGRGYGVF
TGTGCCAGCAGCCTCCCCCGAAATAGCGGGAGGGGGTATGGGGTCTTC
>TRBV5-1|NA|NA|TRBJ1-4
CASRTDTTNEKLFF
TGCGCCAGCAGAACGGACACCACTAATGAAAAACTGTTTTTT
>TRBV30|NA|NA|TRBJ2-2
CAWRNSGAGELFF
TGTGCCTGGAGGAATTCAGGGGCCGGGGAGCTGTTTTTT
>TRBV11-3|NA|NA|TRBJ2-6
CASSSGPYFSGANVLTF
TGTGCCAGCAGCTCCGGACCATATTTCTCTGGGGCCAACGTCCTGACTTTC
>TRBV28|NA|NA|TRBJ2-7
CASSFSREQYF
TGTGCCAGCAGTTTTTCCAGGGAGCAGTACTTC
>TRBV11-2|NA|NA|TRBJ2-1
CASSLPAGLPYNEQFF
TGTGCCAGCAGCTTACCCGCGGGGCTCCCCTACAATGAGCAGTTCTTC
>TRBV7-2|TRBD2|NA|TRBJ2-1
CASSSVAGGRDEQFF
TGTGCCAGCAGCTCTGTAGCGGGAGGGAGGGATGAGCAGTTCTTC
>TRBV11-2|NA|NA|TRBJ2-2
CASSLEQRRTGELFF
TGTGCCAGCAGCTTAGAGCAGAGGAGAACCGGGGAGCTGTTTTTT
>TRBV11-2|NA|NA|TRBJ2-7
CASSLEAAFPYEQYF
TGTGCCAGCAGCTTAGAGGCAGCCTTTCCCTACGAGCAGTACTTC
>TRBV19|NA|NA|TRBJ2-1
CASSKGDYNEQFF
TGTGCCAGTAGTAAAGGGGACTACAATGAGCAGTTCTTC
>TRBV14|TRBD1|NA|TRBJ1-3
CASSQEDRGGNTIYF
TGTGCCAGCAGCCAAGAGGACAGGGGAGGAAACACCATATATTTT
>TRBV5-1|NA|NA|TRBJ2-2
CASSFQGYGDELFF
TGCGCCAGCAGCTTTCAAGGGTATGGAGACGAGCTGTTTTTT
>TRBV11-2|TRBD1|NA|TRBJ2-1
CASSRTGSSYNEQFF
TGTGCCAGCAGCAGGACAGGGAGCTCCTACAATGAGCAGTTCTTC
>TRBV25-1|TRBD1|NA|TRBJ1-4
CASSGRQGANEKLFF
TGTGCCAGCAGTGGCCGACAGGGGGCGAATGAAAAACTGTTTTTT
>TRBV9|TRBD2|NA|TRBJ2-3
CASSPRTSGITDTQYF
TGTGCCAGCAGCCCGAGGACTAGCGGGATCACAGATACGCAGTATTTT
>TRBV6-4|NA|NA|TRBJ2-3
CASSVGGPSTDTQYF
TGTGCCAGCAGCGTCGGGGGACCTAGCACAGATACGCAGTATTTT
>TRBV7-8|TRBD1|NA|TRBJ2-7
CASSLPLDRGRLSYEQYF
TGTGCCAGCAGCCTTCCACTCGACAGGGGGCGGTTGTCCTACGAGCAGTACTTC